These 14 T cell receptor beta chains came from one sample sequenced in a study of early T cells in non-severe SARS-CoV-2 infection. TCRdb reprocessed the 5' RACE reads with MiXCR, giving one entry per CDR3 protein. The data hold some 60,000 distinct CDR3 sequences, with approximately 12% observed a single time. The material sequenced was whole blood. These receptors were taken from an adult who was a healthcare worker with PCR-confirmed SARS-CoV-2 infection or an uninfected control (not recorded which).

The rearrangement links TRBV9 to TRBJ2-1; D possibly corresponds to TRBD1 (5 bases). CDR3 length: 14 amino acids. Germline assignment: CDR1 SGDLS and CDR2 YYNGEE. The V and J ends lost 7 bases and 4 bases respectively, with 15 bases between them. CDR3 coding DNA: TGTGCCAGCCAGTCAGGGTATAGTTACAATGAGCAGTTCTTC. Translation: CASQSGYSYNEQFF.

The CDR3 bases are TGTGCCAGCAGTGGGGACAGTGGTCTGGGCATTCAGTACTTC. Translating gives CASSGDSGLGIQYF. The gene calls are TRBV27 and TRBJ2-4; 7 bases fit TRBD1. The CDR3 has 14 residues. V lost 5 bases and J lost 9; bases outside the gene matches: 10. In germline, CDR1 is MNHEY, CDR2 SMNVEV (reference sequence).

This clonotype was observed a few times. The chain has TRBV10-2 and TRBJ1-2, with D possibly being TRBD1 (5 bases). V was cut by 10 bases and J by 6 bases, with 12 bases left in between. The CDR3 has 11 residues. From germline, CDR1 is WSHSY and CDR2 SAAADI. The CDR3 sequence is CATDRGDGYTF. In DNA form, the CDR3 reads TGCGCCACCGACCGGGGGGATGGCTACACCTTC.

Many counts were recorded for this clonotype. The V gene is TRBV29-1, the J gene TRBJ2-1, with 13 bases lining up with TRBD2. This CDR3 contains 14 residues. Germline V gives CDR1 SQVTM, CDR2 ANQGSEA. V was clipped by 3 bases and J by 6 bases; unmatched bases: 2. CDR3 DNA: TGCAGCGTTGAGGGGACTAGCGGGGCCAATGAGCAGTTCTTC. It codes for CSVEGTSGANEQFF.

This clonotype was detected many times. The chain employs TRBV11-2 and TRBJ2-7; D may correspond to TRBD1 or TRBD2 (5 bases each). Germline V gene data show CDR1 as SGHAT and CDR2 as FQNNGV. The CDR3 is made up of 15 amino acids. With 0 bases removed from V and 4 bases from J, the gap between germline ends came to 13 bases. Written as DNA, the CDR3 is TGTGCCAGCAGCTTAGAAGGGGAGAAAGATTACGAGCAGTACTTC. It specifies CASSLEGEKDYEQYF.

The V gene is TRBV29-1, the J gene TRBJ2-6; D uncertain. The CDR3 contains 13 residues. CDR1 SQVTM and CDR2 ANQGSEA come from the germline V gene. V shed 6 bases and J shed 4 bases, with 10 bases lying between them. In nucleotides, the CDR3 is TGCAGCGTCAACGTCGCAGGGGCCAACGTCCTGACTTTC. The encoded protein is CSVNVAGANVLTF.

The chain has TRBV7-6 and TRBJ1-4; D perhaps matches TRBD1 (6 bases). The germline V gene has CDR1 SGHVS and CDR2 FNYEAQ. There are 15 residues in the CDR3. Trimming took 2 bases from V and 5 from J, leaving 12 bases between them. CDR3 amino acids: CASSLSGGNNEKLFF. For the CDR3, the DNA is TGTGCCAGCAGCTTATCGGGGGGCAACAATGAAAAACTGTTTTTT.

This clonotype was counted many times. The chain uses TRBV28 and TRBJ1-2; D uncertain. Per germline, CDR1 MDHEN and CDR2 SYDVKM. Trimming took 2 bases from V and 5 from J, leaving 15 bases between them. The CDR3 covers 15 residues. Here the CDR3 reads CASSLQVAGSYGYTF. The DNA of the CDR3 is TGTGCCAGCAGTTTACAAGTAGCAGGCAGTTATGGCTACACCTTC.

The table lists this clonotype with a few counts. The chain combines TRBV6-6 with TRBJ2-3; D gene uncertain. The CDR3 covers 16 residues. Trimming took off 2 bases at V and 2 bases at J, with 14 bases between the two ends. The germline gives CDR1 MNHNY, CDR2 SVGAGI (reference sequence). The CDR3 sequence is CASSYGVLTLTDTQYF. CDR3 coding DNA: TGTGCCAGCAGTTACGGGGTCCTCACCCTCACAGATACGCAGTATTTT.

V and J are TRBV13 and TRBJ1-1; unclear D gene. Trimming removed 7 bases at V and 4 bases at J, with 16 bases between. Per the germline V gene, CDR1 is PRHDT and CDR2 is FYEKMQ (reference sequence). This CDR3 spans 14 amino acids. Written as DNA, the CDR3 is TGTGCCAGCACGGCAGTAACGATGCCCACTGAAGCTTTCTTT. Translating gives CASTAVTMPTEAFF.

This clonotype was seen ten or more times. V gene TRBV6-5 combines with J gene TRBJ2-1; 12 positions match TRBD2. Germline values: CDR1 MNHEY, CDR2 SVGAGI. The junction had 7 bases not matched to a gene; V was cut back by 6 bases and J by 1 base. The length of the CDR3 is 17 residues. The CDR3 loop reads CASRHLTSGRSYNEQFF. The CDR3 nucleotides read TGTGCCAGCAGACACTTAACTAGCGGGAGGTCCTACAATGAGCAGTTCTTC.

The table lists this clonotype with a few counts. The rearrangement joins TRBV28 to TRBJ2-3; either TRBD1 or TRBD2 may supply D (6 bases each). Between the trimmed V and J ends, which lost 7 bases and 6 bases, there was a span of 11 bases. The CDR3 totals 12 residues. The germline V gene has CDR1 MDHEN and CDR2 SYDVKM. CDR3 in amino acids: CASKGGRDTQYF. CDR3 in DNA: TGTGCCAGCAAGGGGGGCAGGGATACGCAGTATTTT.

This clonotype was detected a few times. The V call is TRBV12-3 or TRBV12-4, the J call TRBJ1-3; D is perhaps TRBD1 (6 bases). The CDR3 consists of 15 residues. Trimming removed 6 bases at V and 1 base at J, with 13 bases between. The DNA for the CDR3 is TGTGCCAGCAGCCCTTTAGGGGGATCTGGAAACACCATATATTTT. It codes for CASSPLGGSGNTIYF.

This clonotype was picked up a small number of times. This rearrangement joins TRBV20-1 to TRBJ2-3, with 9 bases matching TRBD2. In germline, CDR1 is DFQATT, CDR2 SNEGSKA (reference sequence). Losses at the gene ends were 4 bases for V and 2 bases for J; bases not matched to a gene: 10. CDR3 length: 16 residues. CDR3 nucleotides: TGCAGTGCTAATTCCGGGACTAGCAAAAACACAGATACGCAGTATTTT. Translation: CSANSGTSKNTDTQYF.